This T cell receptor beta chain came from a study of cytomegalovirus exposure and HLA in healthy donors. In the study overall: Researchers previously reported finding fewer than 120 million unique TCR beta sequences from about 200 million T cells. Study results and caveats: A previous analysis found most TCR beta V segments productive roughly 87% or roughly 30% of the time. It was reportedly the case that the classifier diagnosed cytomegalovirus status with high specificity and sensitivity.

60 Vbeta and 13 Jbeta primers were used in PCR. Assay used: immunoSEQ multiplex PCR; TCRdb lists only in-frame clones, some missing. This repertoire shows about 140,000 clones, over 75% found once; its top ten account for 2.4%. This clone is deemed medium-sized. Its matching antigen is unknown. The CDR3 has 13 amino acids. Looked up from germline, CDR1 is LNHDA and CDR2 is SQIVND (reference sequence). Germline trimming cut 2 bases from V and 5 bases from J; bases unmatched to any gene: 3. The specimen was PBMCs. This receptor was identified in a man aged 45-60 years in good health and CMV-seronegative. The chain joins TRBV19 to TRBJ2-7; 7 bases fit TRBD1. The CDR3 protein is CASSILGTDEQYF. The CDR3, as DNA: TGTGCCAGTAGTATATTGGGGACAGACGAGCAGTACTTC.